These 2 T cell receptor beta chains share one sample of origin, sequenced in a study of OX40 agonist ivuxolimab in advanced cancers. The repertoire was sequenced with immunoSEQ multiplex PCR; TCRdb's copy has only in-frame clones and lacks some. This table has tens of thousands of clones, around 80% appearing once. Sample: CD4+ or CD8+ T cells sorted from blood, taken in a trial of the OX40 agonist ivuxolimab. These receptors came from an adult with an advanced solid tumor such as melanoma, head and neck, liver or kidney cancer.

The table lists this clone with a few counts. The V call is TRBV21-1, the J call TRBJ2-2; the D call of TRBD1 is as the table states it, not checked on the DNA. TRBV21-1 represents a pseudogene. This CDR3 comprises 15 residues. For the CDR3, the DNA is TGTGCCAGCAGCGAAGGGGACAGCTTCACCGGGGAGCTGTTTTTT. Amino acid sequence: CASSEGDSFTGELFF.

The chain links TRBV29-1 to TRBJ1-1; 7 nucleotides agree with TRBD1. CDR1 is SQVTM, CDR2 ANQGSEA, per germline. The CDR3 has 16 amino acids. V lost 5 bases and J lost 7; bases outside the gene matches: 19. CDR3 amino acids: CSVHSQGRKGYSEAFF. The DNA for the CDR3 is TGCAGCGTTCATTCACAGGGGAGGAAGGGATACAGTGAAGCTTTCTTT. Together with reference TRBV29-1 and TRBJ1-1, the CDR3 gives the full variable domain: SAVISQKPSRDICQRGTSLTIQCQVDSQVTMMFWYRQQPGQSLTLIATANQGSEATYESGFVIDKFPISRPNLTFSTLTVSNMSPEDSSIYLCSVHSQGRKGYSEAFFGQGTRLTVV.